What follows is one T cell receptor (beta chain) and its context. The antigen is unknown. 60 Vbeta and 13 Jbeta primers were used in PCR. In the authors' workflow: In a later analysis, of around 83 million unique beta chains, about 12 million appeared in at least two donors. Only in-frame clones appear in the TCRdb table, and some are missing; sequencing was by immunoSEQ multiplex PCR. V, J and clone size are taken as reported in that table, and D and trimming were inferred from the DNA itself. The profile shows 120,000 or so clones, roughly 80% of them singletons. After removal of 5 bases from V and 3 bases from J, the junction contained 4 bases not matched to a gene. The germline V gene encodes CDR1 MNHEY and CDR2 SVGAGI. The CDR3 spans 14 residues. This sample was included in a study of cytomegalovirus exposure and HLA in healthy donors. Study findings and constraints: The listing of 150 to 200 TCR beta chains classed them as cytomegalovirus-associated. When analyzed later, a missense DCLRE1C variant was found to be linked to TCR beta V- and J-gene trimming. One later analysis reportedly identified an Asian-associated ancestry cluster that showed fewer N-insertions than the approximately 600-donor mean.

The chain recombines TRBV6-5 with TRBJ2-1; 7 bases are a match to TRBD2. Source material: PBMCs. The TCR sequence derives from a female donor in good health and CMV-seronegative. The CDR3 loop reads CASSKSGDYNEQFF. The CDR3 region has the DNA TGTGCCAGCAGTAAAAGCGGGGACTACAATGAGCAGTTCTTC.